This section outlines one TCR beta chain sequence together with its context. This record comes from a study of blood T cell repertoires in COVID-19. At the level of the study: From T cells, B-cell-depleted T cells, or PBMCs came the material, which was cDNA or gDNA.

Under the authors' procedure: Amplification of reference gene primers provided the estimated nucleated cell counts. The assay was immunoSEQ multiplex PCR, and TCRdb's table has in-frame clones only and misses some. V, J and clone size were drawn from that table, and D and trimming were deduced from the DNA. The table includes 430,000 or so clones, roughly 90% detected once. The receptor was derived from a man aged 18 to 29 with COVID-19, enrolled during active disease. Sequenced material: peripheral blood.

The CDR3 here is CASRRDSGNTIYF. As DNA, the CDR3 is TGTGCCAGCAGAAGGGACAGTGGAAACACCATATATTTT. The chain is built from TRBV6-5 and TRBJ1-3; TRBD1 matches 7 bases. The CDR3 contains 13 residues. From germline, CDR1 is MNHEY and CDR2 SVGAGI. Germline trimming cut 6 bases from V and 3 bases from J; bases unmatched to any gene: 2.